This TCR beta chain comes out of a study of Ad26.COV2.S vaccination and SARS-CoV-2 variants. Study details: In the COV1001 trial, the donor was in the Ad26.COV2.S arm.

The CDR3 covers 18 residues. The table came from immunoSEQ multiplex PCR; TCRdb's copy has only in-frame clones and leaves some out. The repertoire has more than 300,000 clones, around 81% of them found once; the top ten carry approximately 2%. As to this clone: The antigen is undetermined.

Findings and caveats of the study: It is possible that the TCR breadth and depth analyses underestimated the total T cell responses.

The sample's treatment: about 20 received Ad26.COV2.S at low or high dose, single or two shots; five or six received placebo; per-sample allocation not given. Samples came from day 63 after the first vaccine or placebo injection. Wuhan-strain SARS-CoV-2 spike was expressed by the Ad26 vector that made up the vaccine. This chain connects TRBV21-1 to TRBJ2-6; the table's D call of TRBD1 was not tested on the DNA. TRBV21-1 is a known pseudogene. The sequencing here drew on peripheral blood, taken in a trial of Ad26.COV2.S vaccine versus placebo. The TCR was taken from a person aged 18-60 years who received the Ad26.COV2.S COVID-19 vaccine or a placebo. CDR3 amino acids: CASSNQGRREGGANVLTF. For the CDR3, the DNA is TGTGCCAGCAGCAATCAGGGGCGGCGCGAGGGAGGGGCCAACGTCCTGACTTTC.